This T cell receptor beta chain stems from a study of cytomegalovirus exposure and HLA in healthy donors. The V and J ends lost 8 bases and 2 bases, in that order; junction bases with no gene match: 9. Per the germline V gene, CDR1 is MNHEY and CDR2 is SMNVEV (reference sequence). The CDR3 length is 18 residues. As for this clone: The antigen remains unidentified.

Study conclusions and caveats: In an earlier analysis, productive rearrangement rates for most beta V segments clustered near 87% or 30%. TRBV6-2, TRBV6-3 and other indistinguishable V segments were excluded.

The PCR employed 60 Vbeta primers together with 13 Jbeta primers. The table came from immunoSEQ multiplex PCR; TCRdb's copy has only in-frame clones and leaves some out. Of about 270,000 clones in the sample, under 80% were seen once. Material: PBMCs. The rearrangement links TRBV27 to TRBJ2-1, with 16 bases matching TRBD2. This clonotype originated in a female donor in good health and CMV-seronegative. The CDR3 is CASLPGLAGGVAYNEQFF. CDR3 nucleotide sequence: TGTGCCAGCCTTCCGGGACTAGCGGGAGGGGTCGCCTACAATGAGCAGTTCTTC.